Shown below are 27 T cell receptor beta chains from a single sample sequenced in a study of vaccination effects on CD4 cells after COVID-19. These receptors have no known antigen. Method: immunoSEQ multiplex PCR; TCRdb's copy keeps in-frame clones and lacks some. The data hold 42,000 or so clones, with around 72% observed a single time. Sequencing followed a ViraFEST assay step that expanded antigen-specific CD4+ T cells with viral peptide pools. The authors isolated CD4+ T cells after around 11 days of culture. Their SARS-CoV-2 infection, verified by PCR, occurred between March and December 2020. The sample consisted of CD4+ T cells from PBMCs cultured with a peptide pool, taken before COVID-19 vaccination. Source of these receptors: a human donor who had a prior SARS-CoV-2 infection.

This clone has only a few counts. This chain links TRBV5-4 with TRBJ2-5; D unclear. Germline CDR1 is SGHNT and CDR2 is YYREEE (reference sequence). V gave up 4 bases and J gave up 3 bases, with 10 bases separating them. The CDR3 extends over 13 amino acids. The CDR3 region has the DNA TGTGCCAGCAGCCGAACGGAAGAAGAGACCCAGTACTTC. Protein sequence: CASSRTEEETQYF.

The chain couples TRBV11-2 to TRBJ2-7, with 7 bases aligning to TRBD2. The CDR3 has 14 amino acids. The J segment lost 5 bases and the V segment lost 7 bases, leaving 11 bases of the junction unmatched. In germline, CDR1 is SGHAT, CDR2 FQNNGV. The CDR3 DNA follows: TGTGCCAGCACCCAACTAGCGAGCGACCACGAGCAGTACTTC. Its translation is CASTQLASDHEQYF. The variable domain in full, completed from reference TRBV11-2 and TRBJ2-7, reads EAGVAQSPRYKIIEKRQSVAFWCNPISGHATLYWYQQILGQGPKLLIQFQNNGVVDDSQLPKDRFSAERLKGVDSTLKIQPAKLEDSAVYLCASTQLASDHEQYFGPGTRLTVT.

The chain combines TRBV5-1 with TRBJ1-6; D remains unclear. The germline CDR1 and CDR2 sequences are SGHRS and YFSETQ. Trimming removed 0 bases from V and 0 bases from J, with 7 bases in between. This CDR3 region has 16 residues. This chain's CDR3 is CASSLATNSYNSPLHF. The CDR3 DNA follows: TGCGCCAGCAGCTTGGCTACGAACTCCTATAATTCACCCCTCCACTTT.

For this clone: An end of the junction does not agree with germline; a read error may underlie this. J is TRBJ2-1 and V is TRBV7-9; 11 bases are shared with TRBD2. CDR1 and CDR2 from the germline V gene are SEHNR and FQNEAQ (reference sequence). There are 14 residues in the CDR3. The CDR3 loop is CASSLAGGGDEQFF. The CDR3 DNA sequence: TGTGCCAGCAGCCTAGCGGGGGGAGGGGATGAGCAGTTCTTC. The full variable domain, in which reference TRBV7-9 and TRBJ2-1 provide the parts outside the CDR3, is DTGVSQNPRHKITKRGQNVTFRCDPISEHNRLYWYRQTLGQGPEFLTYFQNEAQLEKSRLLSDRFSAERPKGSFSTLEIQRTEQGDSAMYLCASSLAGGGDEQFFGPGTRLTVL.

The chain recombines TRBV11-2 with TRBJ1-6; D unresolved. The CDR3 is 16 amino acids. Between the trimmed V and J ends, which lost 5 bases and 0 bases, there was a span of 11 bases. Germline values: CDR1 SGHAT, CDR2 FQNNGV. The CDR3 DNA sequence: TGTGCCAGCAGCCTAGGTGGGAGCTCCTATAATTCACCCCTCCACTTT. Translating gives CASSLGGSSYNSPLHF.

This clone appeared once. This chain uses TRBV10-2 with TRBJ2-5; 9 bases align to TRBD1. Germline V gives CDR1 WSHSY, CDR2 SAAADI. The CDR3 runs 11 residues. With 4 bases clipped from V and 13 bases from J, the junction kept 4 bases outside the gene matches. CDR3 DNA sequence: TGCGCCAGCAGTGGTACAGGGGGCAGGTACTTC. It is translated as CASSGTGGRYF.

This chain uses TRBV4-1 with TRBJ2-7; D possibly corresponds to TRBD1 (6 bases). From germline, CDR1 is MGHRA and CDR2 YSYEKL. The CDR3 spans 18 residues. Trimming stripped 1 base from V and 0 bases from J, with 19 bases between. This CDR3 reads CASSQAIFFQGNSYEQYF. CDR3 nucleotides: TGCGCCAGCAGCCAAGCGATTTTCTTTCAGGGGAACTCCTACGAGCAGTACTTC.

The chain links TRBV7-9 to TRBJ1-1; TRBD1 is a possible D gene (5 bases). CDR1 is SEHNR and CDR2 is FQNEAQ in the germline V gene (reference sequence). The CDR3 is made up of 18 amino acids. Trimming removed 1 base at V and 1 base at J, with 19 bases between. This CDR3 is CASSLVLLGVGWNTEAFF. CDR3 DNA: TGTGCCAGCAGCTTAGTCCTTTTGGGGGTAGGATGGAACACTGAAGCTTTCTTT.

The chain is built from TRBV5-4 and TRBJ2-3, with D uncertain. This CDR3 comprises 13 residues. Looked up from germline, CDR1 is SGHNT and CDR2 is YYREEE (reference sequence). The V end was cut by 10 bases, the J end by 2 bases, with 14 bases between. CDR3 DNA sequence: TGTGCCCAGCAGGTAAAGGACACAGATACGCAGTATTTT. Translated, it gives CAQQVKDTDTQYF.

This chain joins TRBV6-5 and TRBJ1-2; a possible D gene is TRBD1 (6 bases). Germline CDR1 reads MNHEY; CDR2 reads SVGAGI. This CDR3 has 13 residues. Trimming took 6 bases from V and 7 from J, leaving 15 bases between them. CDR3 DNA: TGTGCCAGCAGCCTGGACGGGGGCGGTGGCTACACCTTC. It translates to CASSLDGGGGYTF.

This chain uses TRBV7-2 with TRBJ2-5; a possible D gene is TRBD2 (5 bases). V lost 7 bases and J 4 bases, leaving 22 bases between the germline ends. The CDR3 totals 16 residues. CDR1 is SGHTA, CDR2 FQGNSA, per germline. The CDR3 loop is CASTLRRLGVGETQYF. CDR3 sequence (DNA): TGTGCCAGCACTCTAAGGCGGCTCGGGGTCGGAGAGACCCAGTACTTC. Supplemented by reference TRBV7-2 and TRBJ2-5, the full variable domain reads GAGVSQSPSNKVTEKGKDVELRCDPISGHTALYWYRQSLGQGLEFLIYFQGNSAPDKSGLPSDRFSAERTGGSVSTLTIQRTQQEDSAVYLCASTLRRLGVGETQYFGPGTRLLVL.

The chain couples TRBV5-1 to TRBJ2-2; possible D gene TRBD2, 5 bases. Trimming cost V 6 bases and J 0 bases, with 18 bases left between them. CDR3 length: 17 amino acids. Per the germline V gene, CDR1 is SGHRS and CDR2 is YFSETQ. Written as DNA, the CDR3 is TGCGCCAGCACCGAGCCCCGGGGATCCTCGAACACCGGGGAGCTGTTTTTT. Protein sequence: CASTEPRGSSNTGELFF. Full variable domain (outside the CDR3, taken from reference TRBV5-1 and TRBJ2-2): KAGVTQTPRYLIKTRGQQVTLSCSPISGHRSVSWYQQTPGQGLQFLFEYFSETQRNKGNFPGRFSGRQFSNSRSEMNVSTLELGDSALYLCASTEPRGSSNTGELFFGEGSRLTVL.

This sequence joins TRBV12-5 and TRBJ1-4; 10 positions match TRBD1. In germline, CDR1 is LGHNT, CDR2 FRNRAP. This CDR3 has 14 amino acids. The J segment lost 6 bases and the V segment lost 4 bases, leaving 2 bases of the junction unmatched. For the CDR3, the DNA is TGTGCTAGTGGTTCCGGGACAGGGGATGAAAAACTGTTTTTT. It translates to CASGSGTGDEKLFF.

This chain joins TRBV2 and TRBJ2-5; D perhaps matches TRBD1 (8 bases). CDR1 SNHLY and CDR2 FYNNEI come from the germline V gene. V dropped 8 bases and J dropped 4 bases, with 11 bases sitting between them. CDR3 length: 12 amino acids. The CDR3 loop reads CASYRGGETQYF. In DNA, the CDR3 is TGTGCCAGCTACAGGGGGGGAGAGACCCAGTACTTC.

The genes are TRBV18 and TRBJ2-2, with D perhaps TRBD2 (7 bases). Trimming left V 8 bases short and J 2 bases short, with 21 bases between. Germline V CDR1 and CDR2: KGHSH, LQKENI. CDR3 length: 17 amino acids. The CDR3 here is CASPHPGGHRNTGELFF. The DNA for the CDR3 is TGTGCCAGCCCCCATCCGGGGGGACACCGAAACACCGGGGAGCTGTTTTTT.

The J gene is TRBJ2-5, the V gene TRBV11-2, with D possibly matching TRBD2 (5 bases). Germline loops: CDR1 SGHAT, CDR2 FQNNGV. CDR3 length: 15 amino acids. Deletions cut 2 bases from V and 2 bases from J, with 12 bases between. CDR3 in DNA: TGTGCCAGCAGCTTAATGCGGGTAACGCAAGAGACCCAGTACTTC. Encoded protein: CASSLMRVTQETQYF. Based on the CDR3 plus reference TRBV11-2 and TRBJ2-5, the full variable domain is EAGVAQSPRYKIIEKRQSVAFWCNPISGHATLYWYQQILGQGPKLLIQFQNNGVVDDSQLPKDRFSAERLKGVDSTLKIQPAKLEDSAVYLCASSLMRVTQETQYFGPGTRLLVL.

In its sample, this clone was seen once. The J gene is TRBJ1-4, the V gene TRBV7-3; no firm D call. The CDR3 extends over 16 amino acids. V was shortened by 3 bases and J by 7 bases, with 18 bases between the two germline ends. The germline V gene encodes CDR1 SGHTA and CDR2 FQGTGA. The CDR3 nucleotides are TGTGCCAGCAGCTTTAAGACGGGAGGGTCGAGTGAAAAACTGTTTTTT. Its translation is CASSFKTGGSSEKLFF.

The chain links TRBV18 to TRBJ2-1; TRBD2 matches 9 bases. The CDR3 runs to 16 residues. J lost 3 bases, V lost 0 bases, and 3 bases had no gene match. Germline CDR1 is KGHSH and CDR2 is LQKENI. DNA for the CDR3: TGTGCCAGCTCACCACCATCTAGCGGGGACTACAATGAGCAGTTCTTC. Protein product: CASSPPSSGDYNEQFF.

This clone occurred many times. Here the CDR3 reads CASSFWGVGSSTDTQYF. Written as DNA, the CDR3 is TGTGCCAGCAGCTTTTGGGGGGTAGGCTCCAGCACAGATACGCAGTATTTT. V and J are TRBV5-6 and TRBJ2-3; D possibly corresponds to TRBD2 (6 bases). The CDR3 length is 17 residues. V was cut by 2 bases and J by 0 bases, with 16 bases left in between. CDR1 and CDR2 (germline): SGHDT, YYEEEE. Drawing the rest from reference TRBV5-6 and TRBJ2-3, the complete variable domain is DAGVTQSPTHLIKTRGQQVTLRCSPKSGHDTVSWYQQALGQGPQFIFQYYEEEERQRGNFPDRFSGHQFPNYSSELNVNALLLGDSALYLCASSFWGVGSSTDTQYFGPGTRLTVL.

The rearrangement joins TRBV9 to TRBJ2-3, with D uncertain. V lost 8 bases to trimming and J lost 3 bases, with 22 bases between them. The CDR3 is 16 residues long. The germline gives CDR1 SGDLS, CDR2 YYNGEE. CDR3 in amino acids: CARKRSRVPSTDTQYF. The CDR3 coding sequence is TGTGCCAGGAAACGAAGTCGGGTGCCTAGTACAGATACGCAGTATTTT.

This clone was detected a few times. V usage is TRBV3-1 (or the pseudogene TRBV3-2) and J usage is TRBJ2-6; D is uncertain. The CDR3 length is 13 residues. V shed 7 bases and J shed 4 bases, with 8 bases lying between them. Germline V gives CDR1 LGHDT, CDR2 YNNKEL (reference sequence). The CDR3 coding sequence is TGTGCCAGCACTCGGTCAGGGGCCAACGTCCTGACTTTC. Encoded protein: CASTRSGANVLTF.

The rearrangement joins TRBV7-2 to TRBJ2-2; 10 bases are a match to TRBD2. The length of the CDR3 is 16 residues. Germline lookup yields CDR1 SGHTA and CDR2 FQGNSA. After removal of 5 bases from V and 2 bases from J, the junction contained 5 bases not matched to a gene. CDR3 coding DNA: TGTGCCAGCAGCAGACAACTAGCGGGAAACACCGGGGAGCTGTTTTTT. Amino acids: CASSRQLAGNTGELFF.

The chain combines TRBV19 with TRBJ1-5; the D gene is possibly TRBD1 (6 bases). The CDR3 runs 20 residues. V shed 3 bases and J shed 5 bases, with 29 bases lying between them. CDR1 LNHDA and CDR2 SQIVND come from the germline V gene (reference sequence). CDR3 residues: CASSIFVLGFGVEGDQPQHF. CDR3 sequence (DNA): TGTGCCAGTAGTATTTTTGTGTTGGGATTTGGGGTTGAGGGGGATCAGCCCCAGCATTTT.

The chain uses TRBV5-1 and TRBJ1-3, with D perhaps TRBD1 (5 bases). V dropped 3 bases and J dropped 0 bases, with 19 bases sitting between them. CDR3 length: 18 residues. Germline CDR1 and CDR2: SGHRS and YFSETQ. The DNA of the CDR3 is TGCGCCAGCAGCTACGGGACCCAACCGCTACTCTCTGGAAACACCATATATTTT. Amino acid sequence: CASSYGTQPLLSGNTIYF.

V usage is TRBV18 and J usage is TRBJ1-4; tentatively, D is TRBD1 (6 bases). Germline V lookup: CDR1 KGHSH, CDR2 LQKENI. The V end was cut by 2 bases, the J end by 8 bases, with 12 bases between. The CDR3 consists of 14 residues. The CDR3 is CASSPNEQGEKLFF. The CDR3 DNA reads TGTGCCAGCTCACCAAACGAACAGGGAGAAAAACTGTTTTTT.

The chain joins TRBV6-4 to TRBJ2-1, with 8 bases identical to TRBD2. Germline V gives CDR1 MRHNA, CDR2 SNTAGT. V lost 5 bases and J lost 0; bases outside the gene matches: 3. The CDR3 consists of 15 residues. The CDR3 is CASSPRGGSYNEQFF. CDR3 nucleotide sequence: TGTGCCAGCAGTCCCCGGGGGGGCTCCTACAATGAGCAGTTCTTC.

The V call is TRBV5-1, the J call TRBJ2-7; 9 bases align to TRBD2. V lost 3 bases, J lost 0 bases, and 10 bases stayed unmatched. Per the germline V gene, CDR1 is SGHRS and CDR2 is YFSETQ. This CDR3 has 17 residues. The CDR3 nucleotides read TGCGCCAGCAGCTCGACAGCGGGGGGCCGGAGCTCCTACGAGCAGTACTTC. Protein product: CASSSTAGGRSSYEQYF. Complete variable domain (other parts from reference TRBV5-1 and TRBJ2-7): KAGVTQTPRYLIKTRGQQVTLSCSPISGHRSVSWYQQTPGQGLQFLFEYFSETQRNKGNFPGRFSGRQFSNSRSEMNVSTLELGDSALYLCASSSTAGGRSSYEQYFGPGTRLTVT.